The 20 T cell receptor beta chains below were found in one sample sequenced in a study of identical twins. TCRdb recomputed calls from the 5' RACE reads with MiXCR, one row per CDR3 protein. The top ten clones hold about an eighth of a sample with some 730,000 distinct CDR3 sequences, over 15% of them seen once. The same sample was also used in a study of T cells expressing NK-cell markers.

The sequenced sample was PBMCs. These receptors came from a woman between 18 and 29 years old in good health.

In its sample, this clonotype was seen a few times. This chain links TRBV6-1 with TRBJ1-5, with D unclear. The CDR3 totals 14 residues. Germline lookup yields CDR1 MNHNS and CDR2 SASEGT. Trimming took off 6 bases at V and 2 bases at J, with 11 bases between the two ends. This CDR3 is CASSRMPGNQPQHF. The CDR3 bases are TGTGCCAGCAGCCGGATGCCTGGCAATCAGCCCCAGCATTTT.

This clonotype was counted only a few times. The chain recombines TRBV12-3 or TRBV12-4 with TRBJ1-1, with TRBD1 matching over 8 bases. Losses at the gene ends were 6 bases for V and 5 bases for J; bases not matched to a gene: 17. The CDR3 has 17 residues. CDR3 bases: TGTGCCAGCAGCCCAGGGGGCAGGGACCTACTAGGGACTGAAGCTTTCTTT. Its protein product is CASSPGGRDLLGTEAFF.

The sample holds a few counts of this clonotype. This chain connects TRBV20-1 to TRBJ2-1, with D possibly being TRBD2 (5 bases). V lost 3 bases and J lost 9, with 15 bases in between. This CDR3 is built from 13 residues. Germline V gives CDR1 DFQATT, CDR2 SNEGSKA (reference sequence). The CDR3 sequence: CSASAQLETEQFF. The DNA of the CDR3 is TGCAGTGCTAGTGCTCAACTAGAGACTGAGCAGTTCTTC.

This clonotype showed up just a few times. This chain uses TRBV20-1 with TRBJ2-7; 8 positions agree with TRBD2. V lost 3 bases to trimming and J lost 5 bases; unmatched junction nucleotides: 6. CDR3 size: 13 residues. CDR1 is DFQATT, CDR2 SNEGSKA, per germline (reference sequence). The CDR3 region is CSASGRALHEQYF. In DNA form, the CDR3 reads TGCAGTGCTAGCGGGAGGGCCCTGCACGAGCAGTACTTC.

The V and J genes are TRBV7-9 and TRBJ2-5; D may be TRBD2 (5 bases). Germline V gives CDR1 SEHNR, CDR2 FQNEAQ (reference sequence). The CDR3 spans 13 residues. Trimming took 8 bases from V and 4 from J, leaving 14 bases between them. CDR3 DNA sequence: TGTGCCAGCCGAGGCTGGGAGACAGAGACCCAGTACTTC. Its translation: CASRGWETETQYF.

The chain links TRBV7-9 to TRBJ2-3; D is uncertain. The V end was cut by 10 bases, the J end by 0 bases, with 11 bases between. Germline lookup yields CDR1 SEHNR and CDR2 FQNEAQ (reference sequence). The CDR3 has 13 amino acids. The CDR3 nucleotides are TGTGCCACATCAAGGGATAGCACAGATACGCAGTATTTT. Residues: CATSRDSTDTQYF.

This clonotype was counted between two and nine times. The chain couples TRBV6-6 to TRBJ2-1; 9 bases match TRBD2. CDR1 and CDR2 (germline): MNHNY, SVGAGI (reference sequence). Trimming removed 11 bases from V and 5 bases from J; junction bases left unmatched: 4. The length of the CDR3 is 12 residues. Written as DNA, the CDR3 is TGTGCCTTGATAGCGGGGGACAATGAGCAGTTCTTC. Protein sequence: CALIAGDNEQFF.

This clonotype has just a few counts. V usage is TRBV20-1 and J usage is TRBJ2-3; 11 nucleotides align to TRBD2. The ends lost 6 bases at V and 6 bases at J; junction bases unmatched: 11. CDR1 and CDR2 from the germline V gene are DFQATT and SNEGSKA (reference sequence). This CDR3 comprises 15 residues. In DNA form, the CDR3 reads TGCAGTGCCGCCTTAACTAGCGGGAGCTGGGATACGCAGTATTTT. Its protein is CSAALTSGSWDTQYF.

This clonotype was recorded many times. This chain connects TRBV7-2 to TRBJ1-5, with a weak D call TRBD1 (5 bases). The V end lost 5 bases, the J end lost 5 bases, and 16 bases lay between the germline ends. Per the germline V gene, CDR1 is SGHTA and CDR2 is FQGNSA. The CDR3 spans 15 residues. In DNA form, the CDR3 reads TGTGCCAGCAGCCCGGACATCACCTTATATCAGCCCCAGCATTTT. It encodes CASSPDITLYQPQHF. Full variable domain (missing parts from reference TRBV7-2 and TRBJ1-5): GAGVSQSPSNKVTEKGKDVELRCDPISGHTALYWYRQSLGQGLEFLIYFQGNSAPDKSGLPSDRFSAERTGGSVSTLTIQRTQQEDSAVYLCASSPDITLYQPQHFGDGTRLSIL.

This clonotype turned up a few times. This sequence joins TRBV15 and TRBJ2-5; D remains ambiguous. The CDR3 is 15 amino acids. CDR1 LNHNV and CDR2 YYDKDF come from the germline V gene (reference sequence). The V end was cut by 0 bases, the J end by 2 bases, with 10 bases between. CDR3 coding DNA: TGTGCCACCAGCAGAGAGCCTCAAGGTCAAGAGACCCAGTACTTC. Translated: CATSREPQGQETQYF.

The chain is built from TRBV5-1 and TRBJ2-3; the D is unclear. Germline V gene data show CDR1 as SGHRS and CDR2 as YFSETQ. V lost 0 bases and J 8 bases, leaving 13 bases between the germline ends. The CDR3 is made up of 14 amino acids. The CDR3 is CASSLESPAGTQYF. In DNA form, the CDR3 reads TGCGCCAGCAGCTTGGAAAGTCCGGCAGGTACGCAGTATTTT.

The chain combines TRBV6-1 with TRBJ2-7, with D possibly called TRBD1 or TRBD2 (6 bases each). Germline V gene sequence: CDR1 MNHNS, CDR2 SASEGT. Trimming removed 7 bases at V and 4 bases at J, with 14 bases between. This CDR3 contains 13 residues. The CDR3 DNA reads TGTGCCAGCACCTCTCCGGGGGCTTACGAGCAGTACTTC. It encodes CASTSPGAYEQYF.

The chain uses TRBV27 and TRBJ2-1; 7 bases are a match to TRBD2. Trimming removed 5 bases from V and 0 bases from J; junction bases left unmatched: 7. Germline V CDR1 and CDR2: MNHEY, SMNVEV (reference sequence). CDR3 length: 16 amino acids. The CDR3 coding sequence is TGTGCCAGCAGTCCGACGCGCGGGAGCTCCTACAATGAGCAGTTCTTC. Translating it yields CASSPTRGSSYNEQFF.

The chain employs TRBV9 and TRBJ2-2; no clear D. The CDR3 has 15 amino acids. Trimming shortened V by 5 bases and J by 1 base, and 12 bases separated the two germline ends. The germline V gene encodes CDR1 SGDLS and CDR2 YYNGEE. The CDR3 spells CASSFVELNTGELFF. CDR3 coding DNA: TGTGCCAGCAGTTTTGTTGAATTGAACACCGGGGAGCTGTTTTTT.

The sample holds a few counts of this clonotype. V gene TRBV20-1 combines with J gene TRBJ2-1, with D possibly TRBD2 on 6 matching bases. In germline, CDR1 is DFQATT, CDR2 SNEGSKA (reference sequence). The V and J ends lost 4 bases and 8 bases respectively, with 15 bases between them. The CDR3 runs to 13 residues. The CDR3 loop reads CSATTSYSDEQFF. In DNA form, the CDR3 reads TGCAGTGCTACAACTAGCTATTCAGATGAGCAGTTCTTC.

This clonotype was picked up a small number of times. V gene TRBV20-1 combines with J gene TRBJ2-3; TRBD2 matches at 14 bases. CDR3 size: 15 residues. Germline V gives CDR1 DFQATT, CDR2 SNEGSKA (reference sequence). The V gene end was trimmed by 6 bases and the J gene end by 0 bases; junction bases not matched to a gene: 2. The CDR3 sequence is CSAGTSGRSTDTQYF. CDR3 DNA sequence: TGCAGTGCAGGGACTAGCGGGAGAAGCACAGATACGCAGTATTTT.

The rearrangement joins TRBV30 to TRBJ2-3, with D tentatively TRBD2 (6 bases). Deletions cut 0 bases from V and 1 base from J, with 17 bases between. This CDR3 comprises 17 residues. The germline gives CDR1 GTSNPN, CDR2 SVGIG (reference sequence). The CDR3 region is CAWSVSSGRGGTDTQYF. In nucleotides, the CDR3 is TGTGCCTGGAGTGTTTCTTCGGGCCGCGGGGGCACAGATACGCAGTATTTT.

The chain recombines TRBV29-1 with TRBJ1-2; TRBD1 might be the D (6 bases). Looked up from germline, CDR1 is SQVTM and CDR2 is ANQGSEA. The V end was cut by 2 bases, the J end by 2 bases, with 9 bases between. CDR3 length: 13 amino acids. The CDR3 DNA reads as TGCAGCGTTGAACAGGGGTTGAACTATGGCTACACCTTC. Translation: CSVEQGLNYGYTF.

The V call is TRBV29-1, the J call TRBJ2-5, with 9 bases lining up with TRBD2. The CDR3 extends over 14 amino acids. Trimming cost V 4 bases and J 5 bases; bases outside gene matches: 8. CDR1 is SQVTM, CDR2 ANQGSEA, per germline. CDR3 bases: TGCAGCGTTGGCGCTAGCGGGGTGGCGGAGACCCAGTACTTC. It is translated as CSVGASGVAETQYF. The whole variable domain, remainder taken from reference TRBV29-1 and TRBJ2-5, is SAVISQKPSRDICQRGTSLTIQCQVDSQVTMMFWYRQQPGQSLTLIATANQGSEATYESGFVIDKFPISRPNLTFSTLTVSNMSPEDSSIYLCSVGASGVAETQYFGPGTRLLVL.

This chain uses TRBV5-1 with TRBJ2-2, with 7 positions matching TRBD1. The germline CDR1 and CDR2 sequences are SGHRS and YFSETQ. The CDR3 has 14 amino acids. Unmatched junction bases numbered 3, after V lost 3 bases and J lost 4 bases. Here the CDR3 reads CASSSGQSTGELFF. In DNA, the CDR3 is TGCGCCAGCAGCTCGGGACAGTCCACCGGGGAGCTGTTTTTT.